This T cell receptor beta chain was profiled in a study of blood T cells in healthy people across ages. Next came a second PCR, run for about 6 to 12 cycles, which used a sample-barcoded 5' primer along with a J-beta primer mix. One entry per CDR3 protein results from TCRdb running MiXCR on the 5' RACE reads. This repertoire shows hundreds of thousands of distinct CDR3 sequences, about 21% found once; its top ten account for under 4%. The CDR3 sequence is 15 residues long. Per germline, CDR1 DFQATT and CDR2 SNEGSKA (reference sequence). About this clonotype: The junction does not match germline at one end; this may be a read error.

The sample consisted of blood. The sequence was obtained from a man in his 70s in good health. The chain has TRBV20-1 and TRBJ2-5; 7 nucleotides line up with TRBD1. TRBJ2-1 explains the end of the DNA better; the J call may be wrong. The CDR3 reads CSANRGPLGHNKQFF. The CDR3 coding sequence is TGCAGTGCTAACAGGGGCCCCCTAGGTCACAATAAGCAGTTCTTC.